This TCR beta chain was captured by sequencing in a study of neurological immune-mediated disorders. CDR1 and CDR2 from the germline V gene are SEHNR and FQNEAQ (reference sequence). V was pared by 5 bases and J by 7 bases, with 9 bases of the junction left unmatched. The CDR3 is 16 residues long. 5'RACE with 10-nucleotide random UMIs generated the cDNA. Each CDR3 protein gets one entry after TCRdb re-called the 5' RACE reads with MiXCR. The data show about 120,000 distinct CDR3 sequences, with 3% to 3.5% seen just once and 1.3% held by the top ten. This clonotype showed up many times. Sequences were obtained from PBMCs. The clonotype originates from a woman younger than 45 with multiple sclerosis. The chain has TRBV7-9 and TRBJ2-1; 12 bases are a match to TRBD2. CDR3 loop: CASSRLLAGGGNEQFF. The CDR3 DNA reads as TGTGCCAGCAGCCGCCTACTAGCGGGAGGAGGGAATGAGCAGTTCTTC.